Below, one T cell receptor (beta chain) is given with its context. This sample was taken from a study of blood T cell repertoires in COVID-19. The overall study: COVID-19 samples collected from the United States, Italy and Spain covered acute and convalescent phases.

Original processing methods: Nucleated cell counts were estimated from reference gene primer amplification. Measured with immunoSEQ multiplex PCR; TCRdb has only the in-frame clones, and not every one. The V and J calls and clone size were taken over from that table, and D and trimming were inferred from the DNA. The data contain hundreds of thousands of clones, roughly 90% of them singletons. Trimming left V 0 bases short and J 4 bases short, with 15 bases between. This CDR3 region has 16 residues. Germline CDR1 MNHEY, CDR2 SVGAGI. This TCR was recovered from a woman younger than 45 with active or convalescent COVID-19. The rearrangement joins TRBV6-5 to TRBJ1-1; D call uncertain. The sequencing input was peripheral blood. The CDR3: CASSYSTTPMGTEAFF. The DNA of the CDR3 is TGTGCCAGCAGTTACTCGACAACCCCAATGGGCACTGAAGCTTTCTTT.